These T cell receptor beta chains were read from a single sample in a study of ipilimumab plus nivolumab after autologous stem cell transplantation. Here immunoSEQ multiplex PCR was the method, and the copy in TCRdb shows in-frame clones only, minus some. The profile shows some 87,000 clones, over 80% of them singletons. Sample: PBMCs, taken in a trial of ipilimumab plus nivolumab as post-transplant consolidation. The receptors come from a male donor with diffuse large B-cell lymphoma. CDR3s include the opening cysteine and the closing phenylalanine or tryptophan. Each record gives: V gene, J gene, D gene, clone size, CDR3 protein, CDR3 DNA. The D gene is left open where the match is weak. Some rows have no size entry. The others give once, few or many, or a class for an expanded clone.

V gene: TRBV30
J gene: TRBJ2-4
D gene: TRBD1
clone size: few
CDR3 protein: CAWDRGNIQYF
CDR3 DNA: TGTGCCTGGGACAGGGGGAACATTCAGTACTTC

V gene: TRBV14
J gene: TRBJ2-5
D gene: -
clone size: -
CDR3 protein: CASSQVDLGTQYF
CDR3 DNA: TGTGCCAGCAGCCAAGTAGACTTAGGGACCCAGTACTTC

V gene: TRBV19
J gene: TRBJ1-1
D gene: -
clone size: -
CDR3 protein: CASREGGTEAFF
CDR3 DNA: TGTGCCAGCCGCGAGGGGGGCACTGAAGCTTTCTTT

V gene: TRBV2
J gene: TRBJ2-3
D gene: -
clone size: -
CDR3 protein: CASRTELGPQYF
CDR3 DNA: TGTGCCAGCCGTACTGAACTCGGACCCCAGTATTTT

V gene: TRBV7-6
J gene: TRBJ2-5
D gene: -
clone size: -
CDR3 protein: CASRLRRAGETQYF
CDR3 DNA: TGTGCCAGCAGACTCCGGAGGGCGGGGGAGACCCAGTACTTC

V gene: TRBV6-1
J gene: TRBJ2-7
D gene: -
clone size: -
CDR3 protein: CASTSGTGPYEQYF
CDR3 DNA: TGTGCCAGCACATCCGGGACGGGTCCCTACGAGCAGTACTTC

V gene: TRBV5-1
J gene: TRBJ2-2
D gene: -
clone size: -
CDR3 protein: CASSLLQDNTGELFF
CDR3 DNA: TGCGCCAGCAGCTTGTTACAGGATAACACCGGGGAGCTGTTTTTT

V gene: TRBV2
J gene: TRBJ2-7
D gene: -
clone size: -
CDR3 protein: CASMKGREQYF
CDR3 DNA: TGTGCCAGCATGAAAGGGAGAGAGCAGTACTTC

V gene: TRBV5-1
J gene: TRBJ2-5
D gene: -
clone size: once
CDR3 protein: CASSLQEMGQETQYF
CDR3 DNA: TGCGCCAGCAGCTTGCAGGAGATGGGGCAAGAGACCCAGTACTTC

V gene: TRBV4-2
J gene: TRBJ2-7
D gene: -
clone size: -
CDR3 protein: CASSPGTLSYEQYF
CDR3 DNA: TGTGCCAGCAGCCCCGGGACCCTTAGCTACGAGCAGTACTTC

V gene: TRBV11-2
J gene: TRBJ2-3
D gene: -
clone size: -
CDR3 protein: CASSYEGYTDTQYF
CDR3 DNA: TGTGCCAGCAGCTACGAAGGATACACAGATACGCAGTATTTT

V gene: TRBV20-1
J gene: TRBJ1-1
D gene: -
clone size: -
CDR3 protein: CSARDLAEAFF
CDR3 DNA: TGCAGTGCTAGGGATCTGGCTGAAGCTTTCTTT

V gene: TRBV4-3
J gene: TRBJ1-2
D gene: -
clone size: -
CDR3 protein: CASSQGRAAYGYTF
CDR3 DNA: TGCGCCAGCAGCCAAGGAAGGGCGGCCTATGGCTACACCTTC

V gene: TRBV5-1
J gene: TRBJ2-1
D gene: -
clone size: few
CDR3 protein: CASSLDGGTHNEQFF
CDR3 DNA: TGCGCCAGCAGCTTGGATGGGGGTACCCACAATGAGCAGTTCTTC

V gene: TRBV6-1
J gene: TRBJ1-1
D gene: -
clone size: -
CDR3 protein: CASSESPIPEAFF
CDR3 DNA: TGTGCCAGCAGTGAATCTCCTATACCTGAAGCTTTCTTT

V gene: TRBV30
J gene: TRBJ1-4
D gene: -
clone size: -
CDR3 protein: CAWSQGREKLFF
CDR3 DNA: TGTGCCTGGAGTCAGGGGAGAGAAAAACTGTTTTTT

V gene: TRBV6-1
J gene: TRBJ1-2
D gene: TRBD1
clone size: -
CDR3 protein: CASREQGQLGGYTF
CDR3 DNA: TGTGCCAGCAGAGAGCAGGGACAGCTTGGTGGCTACACCTTC

V gene: TRBV4-1
J gene: TRBJ2-3
D gene: TRBD2
clone size: -
CDR3 protein: CASSQDQAGGARDTQYF
CDR3 DNA: TGCGCCAGCAGCCAAGATCAGGCCGGGGGGGCTCGTGATACGCAGTATTTT

V gene: TRBV19
J gene: TRBJ2-7
D gene: TRBD2
clone size: -
CDR3 protein: CASSIDSLAGVYEQYF
CDR3 DNA: TGTGCCAGTAGTATTGATTCGCTAGCGGGGGTTTACGAGCAGTACTTC

V gene: TRBV6-6
J gene: TRBJ2-2
D gene: TRBD2
clone size: -
CDR3 protein: CASSSLWGGDGELFF
CDR3 DNA: TGTGCCAGCAGTAGCCTATGGGGGGGAGACGGGGAGCTGTTTTTT

V gene: TRBV18
J gene: TRBJ2-5
D gene: TRBD1
clone size: -
CDR3 protein: CASSLSKGGGETQYF
CDR3 DNA: TGTGCCAGCTCACTGAGCAAAGGGGGCGGCGAGACCCAGTACTTC

V gene: TRBV14
J gene: TRBJ2-1
D gene: -
clone size: few
CDR3 protein: CASSPSQVISYNEQFF
CDR3 DNA: TGTGCCAGCAGCCCCTCTCAGGTGATCTCCTACAATGAGCAGTTCTTC

V gene: TRBV30
J gene: TRBJ1-5
D gene: TRBD1
clone size: -
CDR3 protein: CAWQPGQGVGRPQHF
CDR3 DNA: TGTGCCTGGCAACCCGGACAGGGGGTCGGTAGGCCCCAGCATTTT

V gene: TRBV6-1
J gene: TRBJ1-1
D gene: -
clone size: -
CDR3 protein: CASSDWGFRLTEAFF
CDR3 DNA: TGTGCCAGCAGTGATTGGGGGTTTAGGTTGACTGAAGCTTTCTTT

V gene: TRBV6-1
J gene: TRBJ2-3
D gene: TRBD1
clone size: -
CDR3 protein: CATTTGVADTQYF
CDR3 DNA: TGTGCCACCACGACAGGGGTCGCAGATACGCAGTATTTT

V gene: TRBV5-1
J gene: TRBJ2-3
D gene: TRBD1
clone size: -
CDR3 protein: CASSLGQGGGTDTQYF
CDR3 DNA: TGCGCCAGCAGCTTGGGACAGGGTGGGGGCACAGATACGCAGTATTTT

V gene: TRBV10-2
J gene: TRBJ1-2
D gene: -
clone size: -
CDR3 protein: CASSEKGYYGYTF
CDR3 DNA: TGCGCCAGCAGTGAGAAGGGCTACTATGGCTACACCTTC

V gene: TRBV19
J gene: TRBJ2-7
D gene: TRBD2
clone size: -
CDR3 protein: CASSSGGRSSGGTYEQYF
CDR3 DNA: TGTGCCAGTAGTAGTGGGGGCAGGTCCAGCGGGGGGACCTACGAGCAGTACTTC

V gene: TRBV2
J gene: TRBJ2-3
D gene: -
clone size: -
CDR3 protein: CASSKQEDTQYF
CDR3 DNA: TGTGCCAGCAGTAAGCAGGAGGATACGCAGTATTTT

V gene: TRBV6-1
J gene: TRBJ1-2
D gene: -
clone size: -
CDR3 protein: CASSPDFWGDYGYTF
CDR3 DNA: TGTGCCAGCAGCCCAGACTTTTGGGGGGACTATGGCTACACCTTC

V gene: TRBV7-2
J gene: TRBJ2-1
D gene: -
clone size: -
CDR3 protein: CASSSPDWGREQFF
CDR3 DNA: TGTGCCAGCAGCTCGCCCGACTGGGGGCGGGAGCAGTTCTTC

V gene: TRBV11-2
J gene: TRBJ2-7
D gene: -
clone size: -
CDR3 protein: CASSSRSGLTYEQYF
CDR3 DNA: TGTGCCAGCAGCTCCAGGTCGGGCCTTACCTACGAGCAGTACTTC

V gene: TRBV30
J gene: TRBJ2-5
D gene: TRBD2
clone size: -
CDR3 protein: CAWSNAGGGLRWETQYF
CDR3 DNA: TGTGCCTGGAGTAACGCGGGGGGAGGGTTACGGTGGGAGACCCAGTACTTC

V gene: TRBV6-1
J gene: TRBJ2-3
D gene: TRBD2
clone size: -
CDR3 protein: CASGAGGPSTDTQYF
CDR3 DNA: TGTGCCAGCGGGGCGGGGGGGCCGAGCACAGATACGCAGTATTTT

V gene: TRBV2
J gene: TRBJ2-2
D gene: -
clone size: -
CDR3 protein: CASSPRLANTGELFF
CDR3 DNA: TGTGCCAGCAGTCCTCGACTAGCGAACACCGGGGAGCTGTTTTTT

V gene: TRBV11-2
J gene: TRBJ2-7
D gene: -
clone size: -
CDR3 protein: CASSLSPGNYEQYF
CDR3 DNA: TGTGCCAGCAGCTTATCTCCTGGGAACTACGAGCAGTACTTC

V gene: TRBV19
J gene: TRBJ1-5
D gene: -
clone size: few
CDR3 protein: CASTGGARPQHF
CDR3 DNA: TGTGCCAGTACGGGCGGAGCAAGGCCCCAGCATTTT

V gene: TRBV19
J gene: TRBJ2-1
D gene: -
clone size: -
CDR3 protein: CASSLFGGGRNEQFF
CDR3 DNA: TGTGCCAGTAGCCTATTTGGTGGGGGTCGGAATGAGCAGTTCTTC

V gene: TRBV18
J gene: TRBJ1-3
D gene: -
clone size: -
CDR3 protein: CASSPSMGGNTIYF
CDR3 DNA: TGTGCCAGCTCACCGTCCATGGGGGGAAACACCATATATTTT

V gene: TRBV7-2
J gene: TRBJ2-1
D gene: -
clone size: once
CDR3 protein: CASSLKDREQFF
CDR3 DNA: TGTGCCAGCAGCTTGAAAGACAGGGAGCAGTTCTTC

V gene: TRBV19
J gene: TRBJ2-2
D gene: TRBD1
clone size: -
CDR3 protein: CASSITGGRSGELFF
CDR3 DNA: TGTGCCAGTAGTATTACAGGGGGACGTTCCGGGGAGCTGTTTTTT

V gene: TRBV7-9
J gene: TRBJ2-5
D gene: -
clone size: -
CDR3 protein: CASSQFILATGSRRETQYF
CDR3 DNA: TGTGCCAGCAGCCAATTCATCCTCGCCACCGGGTCCAGAAGGGAGACCCAGTACTTC

V gene: TRBV2
J gene: TRBJ1-4
D gene: -
clone size: -
CDR3 protein: CASGRDSGEKLFF
CDR3 DNA: TGTGCCAGCGGACGGGACTCAGGGGAAAAACTGTTTTTT

V gene: TRBV5-1
J gene: TRBJ2-1
D gene: TRBD2
clone size: -
CDR3 protein: CASSSTGLALFEQFF
CDR3 DNA: TGCGCCAGCAGCTCAACGGGACTAGCCCTATTTGAGCAGTTCTTC

V gene: TRBV2
J gene: TRBJ2-5
D gene: TRBD2
clone size: -
CDR3 protein: CASSASGGPLETQYF
CDR3 DNA: TGTGCCAGCAGTGCTAGCGGGGGCCCGCTGGAGACCCAGTACTTC